A single sample is the source of the 16 T cell receptor beta chains below, sequenced in a study of OX40 agonist ivuxolimab in advanced cancers. The assay was immunoSEQ multiplex PCR, and TCRdb's table has in-frame clones only and misses some. The repertoire has 80,000 to 100,000 clones, 80% to 95% of them found once; the top ten carry about 1.5%. This specimen consisted of CD4+ or CD8+ T cells sorted from blood, obtained in a trial of the OX40 agonist ivuxolimab. The receptors here all came from an adult with an advanced solid tumor such as melanoma, head and neck, liver or kidney cancer.

This rearrangement joins TRBV7-3 to TRBJ2-3; 9 bases match TRBD2. Germline CDR1 reads SGHTA; CDR2 reads FQGTGA. The V and J ends lost 1 base and 4 bases, in that order; junction bases with no gene match: 24. The CDR3 length is 22 residues. CDR3 bases: TGTGCCAGCAGCTTAAGGTCCCCGCAGAGGTTCTGGCGGGAGGGCCTGTCAGATACGCAGTATTTT. Residues: CASSLRSPQRFWREGLSDTQYF.

The chain links TRBV15 to TRBJ2-1; 13 nucleotides line up with TRBD2. The V segment lost 5 bases and the J segment 8 bases; nucleotides outside the gene matches: 9. The CDR3 has 16 amino acids. Germline loops: CDR1 LNHNV, CDR2 YYDKDF (reference sequence). The CDR3 spells CATSGRTSGRADEQFF. DNA for the CDR3: TGTGCCACCAGCGGCAGAACTAGCGGGAGGGCCGATGAGCAGTTCTTC.

The V and J genes are TRBV11-2 and TRBJ2-7; perhaps TRBD2 as D (7 bases). Deletions cut 7 bases from V and 4 bases from J, with 20 bases between. The CDR3 totals 15 residues. Germline CDR1 is SGHAT and CDR2 is FQNNGV. The CDR3: CASTINRGGAYEQYF. CDR3 bases: TGTGCCAGCACTATAAATAGGGGGGGGGCGTACGAGCAGTACTTC.

The J gene is TRBJ2-1, the V gene TRBV5-6, with 10 bases that match TRBD1. Germline V gene lookup returns CDR1 SGHDT and CDR2 YYEEEE. The V gene end was trimmed by 4 bases and the J gene end by 9 bases; junction bases not matched to a gene: 10. The CDR3 runs to 15 residues. The CDR3 DNA follows: TGTGCCAGCAGCCGGTACGGGACAGGGGTGGGTGAGCAGTTCTTC. Translation gives CASSRYGTGVGEQFF.

The genes are TRBV2 and TRBJ1-1, with D maybe TRBD1 (5 bases). The CDR3 length is 15 residues. The V end was cut by 4 bases, the J end by 4 bases, with 16 bases between. The V gene's germline CDR1 is SNHLY and CDR2 FYNNEI. CDR3: CASSAEEGIGTEAFF. CDR3 sequence (DNA): TGTGCCAGCAGTGCCGAGGAGGGGATAGGCACTGAAGCTTTCTTT.

This rearrangement joins TRBV7-3 to TRBJ2-1; D remains ambiguous. This CDR3 region has 13 residues. Deletions cut 0 bases from V and 8 bases from J, with 8 bases between. CDR1 is SGHTA, CDR2 FQGTGA, per germline. CDR3 amino acids: CASSLTKGDEQFF. The DNA of the CDR3 is TGTGCCAGCAGCTTAACGAAAGGCGATGAGCAGTTCTTC.

The V call is TRBV11-2, the J call TRBJ1-1, with 7 nucleotides matching TRBD1. The germline V gene has CDR1 SGHAT and CDR2 FQNNGV. J lost 5 bases, V lost 5 bases, and 8 bases had no gene match. The CDR3 has 14 amino acids. The CDR3 is CASSAETGNTEAFF. The DNA of the CDR3 is TGTGCCAGCAGCGCCGAGACAGGGAATACTGAAGCTTTCTTT. Filled out from reference TRBV11-2 and TRBJ1-1, the complete variable domain reads EAGVAQSPRYKIIEKRQSVAFWCNPISGHATLYWYQQILGQGPKLLIQFQNNGVVDDSQLPKDRFSAERLKGVDSTLKIQPAKLEDSAVYLCASSAETGNTEAFFGQGTRLTVV.

The rearrangement joins TRBV19 to TRBJ2-1; 11 nucleotides match TRBD2. The V gene end was trimmed by 4 bases and the J gene end by 5 bases; junction bases not matched to a gene: 10. Germline CDR1 LNHDA, CDR2 SQIVND (reference sequence). The CDR3 runs 17 residues. DNA of the CDR3: TGTGCCAGTAGTACCGGACTAGCGGGTTATGGGGACAATGAGCAGTTCTTC. This encodes CASSTGLAGYGDNEQFF.

The chain carries TRBV2 and TRBJ2-4; D not certain. The CDR3 length is 13 residues. V was clipped by 4 bases and J by 4 bases, with 8 bases between them. Per the germline V gene, CDR1 is SNHLY and CDR2 is FYNNEI. CDR3 in DNA: TGTGCCAGCAGTGCGGAAGGGAAAAACATTCAGTACTTC. This encodes CASSAEGKNIQYF.

The rearrangement joins TRBV5-5 to TRBJ1-1; D is uncertain. CDR1 is SGHKS and CDR2 is YYEKEE in the germline V gene (reference sequence). The CDR3 has 16 amino acids. V shed 7 bases and J shed 4 bases, with 23 bases lying between them. CDR3 coding DNA: TGTGCCAGCGGGCTTCATACCGGGAGGAAAGGCACTGAAGCTTTCTTT. It encodes CASGLHTGRKGTEAFF.

V and J are TRBV18 and TRBJ1-1; D gene uncertain. The CDR3 sequence is 15 residues long. The germline gives CDR1 KGHSH, CDR2 LQKENI. Trimming pared 3 bases from V and 1 base from J, leaving 12 bases between. CDR3 residues: CASSPQVQWNTEAFF. In DNA form, the CDR3 reads TGTGCCAGCTCACCTCAAGTACAGTGGAACACTGAAGCTTTCTTT.

The chain recombines TRBV7-3 with TRBJ2-1; maybe TRBD2 (5 bases). The germline CDR1 and CDR2 sequences are SGHTA and FQGTGA. The CDR3 runs to 16 residues. Trimming left V 5 bases short and J 1 base short, with 15 bases between. The CDR3 loop is CASSHLWTPSYNEQFF. The CDR3 DNA is TGTGCCAGCAGCCACTTATGGACTCCTTCCTACAATGAGCAGTTCTTC. The full variable domain, with the rest looked up from reference TRBV7-3 and TRBJ2-1, is GAGVSQTPSNKVTEKGKYVELRCDPISGHTALYWYRQSLGQGPEFLIYFQGTGAADDSGLPNDRFFAVRPEGSVSTLKIQRTERGDSAVYLCASSHLWTPSYNEQFFGPGTRLTVL.

The chain uses TRBV5-1 and TRBJ1-1, with D perhaps TRBD1 (6 bases). Trimming took 3 bases from V and 1 from J, leaving 13 bases between them. Germline CDR1 reads SGHRS; CDR2 reads YFSETQ. CDR3 length: 15 amino acids. In nucleotides, the CDR3 is TGCGCCAGCAGCTGGGGGGGCGGAAGGAACACTGAAGCTTTCTTT. This sequence encodes CASSWGGGRNTEAFF. The full variable domain, its missing parts supplied by reference TRBV5-1 and TRBJ1-1, is KAGVTQTPRYLIKTRGQQVTLSCSPISGHRSVSWYQQTPGQGLQFLFEYFSETQRNKGNFPGRFSGRQFSNSRSEMNVSTLELGDSALYLCASSWGGGRNTEAFFGQGTRLTVV.

This clone was observed a single time. This chain links TRBV7-9 with TRBJ1-3, with D unclear. The germline V gene has CDR1 SEHNR and CDR2 FQNEAQ (reference sequence). V lost 0 bases and J 0 bases, leaving 9 bases between the germline ends. The CDR3 loop spans 16 amino acids. DNA of the CDR3: TGTGCCAGCAGCTTAGCGGGAACAGTCTCTGGAAACACCATATATTTT. Encoded protein: CASSLAGTVSGNTIYF.

The chain links TRBV5-1 to TRBJ2-5; TRBD1 aligns across 9 bases. The V gene's germline CDR1 is SGHRS and CDR2 YFSETQ. The V gene end was trimmed by 3 bases and the J gene end by 4 bases; junction bases not matched to a gene: 7. The CDR3 extends over 15 amino acids. CDR3 in DNA: TGCGCCAGCAGCTGGGCGGACAGGGGTCCAGAGACCCAGTACTTC. This codes for CASSWADRGPETQYF.

The chain links TRBV11-2 to TRBJ1-2, with D possibly matching TRBD1 (5 bases). The CDR3 length is 13 residues. Trimming cost V 3 bases and J 4 bases, with 9 bases left between them. Germline CDR1 and CDR2: SGHAT and FQNNGV. The DNA of the CDR3 is TGTGCCAGCAGCTTTAGGGGTTCCTATGGCTACACCTTC. Encoded protein: CASSFRGSYGYTF.